Following are 23 T cell receptor beta chains from one sample sequenced in a study of blood T cells in healthy people across ages (dated by TCRdb to the mid-2010s). The protocol used for the library was 5' RACE. The reads were generated on an Illumina HiSeq 2500. A second about 7 to 11 cycle PCR used a sample-barcoded 5' primer and a J-beta primer mix. TCRdb trimmed public reads at Q25 via fastp, called clones via MiXCR and kept in-frame beta chains. Under each unique CDR3 protein, matching rows form one entry showing the most common genes and DNA. Present in this sample are some 1.4 million distinct CDR3 sequences, roughly 40% of which were seen just once. The top ten hold 7.9% of the sample. The sample taken for sequencing was blood. These receptors were taken from a woman younger than 30 in good health.

This chain connects TRBV25-1 to TRBJ2-4, with TRBD1 identical over 7 bases. The CDR3 runs 17 residues. Germline V gene data show CDR1 as MGHDK and CDR2 as SYGVNS. V was pared by 4 bases and J by 6 bases, with 15 bases of the junction left unmatched. The CDR3 DNA reads as TGTGCCAGCAGTGTACCTACTGGGGACAGCAAGAGAAACATTCAGTACTTC. It yields the protein CASSVPTGDSKRNIQYF.

V and J are TRBV20-1 and TRBJ2-4, with TRBD2 matching 14 bases. Per germline, CDR1 DFQATT and CDR2 SNEGSKA (reference sequence). The junction had 12 bases not matched to a gene; V was cut back by 5 bases and J by 0 bases. The CDR3 is 19 amino acids. The CDR3 DNA reads as TGCAGTGCTCCTCCGGGACTAGCGGGGGTCCTTGTAGCCAAAAACATTCAGTACTTC. Translation: CSAPPGLAGVLVAKNIQYF.

The chain joins TRBV29-1 to TRBJ2-5, with 9 bases aligning to TRBD1. Germline V gene lookup returns CDR1 SQVTM and CDR2 ANQGSEA. The CDR3 sequence is 17 residues long. V was pared by 6 bases and J by 0 bases, with 14 bases of the junction left unmatched. The chain's CDR3 is CSVLRRDRVRYQETQYF. The CDR3 DNA is TGCAGCGTCCTTCGCCGGGACAGGGTGCGGTACCAAGAGACCCAGTACTTC.

The chain carries TRBV3-1 and TRBJ2-2, with unresolved D. V lost 4 bases and J lost 3, with 9 bases in between. The CDR3 covers 14 residues. CDR1 is LGHDT, CDR2 YNNKEL, per germline (reference sequence). The CDR3 coding sequence is TGTGCCAGCAGCCGGCAGGTTCACACCGGGGAGCTGTTTTTT. It encodes CASSRQVHTGELFF.

This clonotype was detected many times. The genes are TRBV12-3 or TRBV12-4 and TRBJ2-3; TRBD2 matches at 11 bases. CDR3 length: 15 residues. J gave up 4 bases and V 6 bases, and 6 bases lay outside the gene matches. CDR3 sequence reads: CASSLTSGISDTQYF. The CDR3 DNA is TGTGCCAGCAGCCTGACTAGCGGGATATCAGATACGCAGTATTTT.

The chain combines TRBV7-9 with TRBJ2-1; 9 nucleotides match TRBD1. The trim removed 4 bases at V and 10 bases at J, leaving 14 bases unmatched. The CDR3 has 16 residues. The germline V gene has CDR1 SEHNR and CDR2 FQNEAQ (reference sequence). The CDR3 DNA follows: TGTGCCAGCAGCTACTTACAGGGGGCTCTGGTCTTAGAGCAGTTCTTC. Translation: CASSYLQGALVLEQFF.

The chain uses TRBV5-1 and TRBJ2-3; no clear D gene. This CDR3 has 14 residues. Germline V lookup: CDR1 SGHRS, CDR2 YFSETQ. The ends were cut back, 1 base at V and 6 bases at J, with 12 bases in the middle. Written as DNA, the CDR3 is TGCGCCAGCAGCTTGACCGTATCCCCGGATACGCAGTATTTT. Translated: CASSLTVSPDTQYF.

This clonotype has a handful of counts. The V call is TRBV25-1, the J call TRBJ2-7; unclear D gene. The germline gives CDR1 MGHDK, CDR2 SYGVNS. The ends were cut back, 4 bases at V and 4 bases at J, with 14 bases in the middle. This CDR3 comprises 14 residues. The CDR3 region is CASSVDGDGYEQYF. The CDR3 DNA follows: TGTGCCAGCAGTGTTGATGGGGATGGGTACGAGCAGTACTTC.

This clonotype has just a few counts. The chain joins TRBV28 to TRBJ1-5; 7 nucleotides line up with TRBD1. Germline values: CDR1 MDHEN, CDR2 SYDVKM. The CDR3 runs to 18 residues. V dropped 4 bases and J dropped 3; count of bases not matched to a gene: 15. The CDR3 sequence is CASSSFRLGQDHNQPQHF. The CDR3 nucleotides read TGTGCCAGCAGTTCCTTTAGACTCGGACAGGATCACAATCAGCCCCAGCATTTT. Combining the CDR3 with reference TRBV28 and TRBJ1-5 gives the whole variable domain DVKVTQSSRYLVKRTGEKVFLECVQDMDHENMFWYRQDPGLGLRLIYFSYDVKMKEKGDIPEGYSVSREKKERFSLILESASTNQTSMYLCASSSFRLGQDHNQPQHFGDGTRLSIL.

The rearrangement joins TRBV20-1 to TRBJ1-1; D not resolved. V was cut by 6 bases and J by 1 base, with 15 bases left in between. This CDR3 is built from 14 residues. Germline loops: CDR1 DFQATT, CDR2 SNEGSKA (reference sequence). The CDR3 spells CSASRGPANTEAFF. DNA of the CDR3: TGCAGTGCCAGTAGAGGACCGGCGAACACTGAAGCTTTCTTT.

The chain's CDR3 is CASSQDAPGGPDTQYF. Written as DNA, the CDR3 is TGTGCCAGCAGCCAAGACGCCCCGGGAGGGCCAGATACGCAGTATTTT. V usage is TRBV3-1 and J usage is TRBJ2-3; 8 nucleotides match TRBD2. The germline CDR1 and CDR2 sequences are LGHDT and YNNKEL (reference sequence). The CDR3 spans 16 residues. J was trimmed by 4 bases and V by 0 bases; bases with no gene match: 6.

The J gene is TRBJ2-7, the V gene TRBV2, with no clear D. V was trimmed by 1 base and J by 2 bases, leaving 12 bases between them. The CDR3 length is 15 residues. CDR1 is SNHLY, CDR2 FYNNEI, per germline. This CDR3 is CASSEGPGEAYEQYF. In DNA, the CDR3 is TGTGCCAGCAGTGAAGGCCCAGGAGAGGCCTACGAGCAGTACTTC.

The chain recombines TRBV2 with TRBJ1-1; D possibly corresponds to TRBD1 (5 bases). Germline V CDR1 and CDR2: SNHLY, FYNNEI. The V and J ends lost 5 bases and 3 bases respectively, with 10 bases between them. The CDR3 consists of 13 residues. The CDR3, as DNA: TGTGCCAGCAGTATGGAGACAGACACTGAAGCTTTCTTT. This sequence encodes CASSMETDTEAFF.

V is TRBV6-1 and J is TRBJ2-1; the match to TRBD1 covers 12 bases. Per germline, CDR1 MNHNS and CDR2 SASEGT. V gave up 6 bases and J gave up 8 bases; unmatched junction bases: 2. The CDR3 has 13 amino acids. CDR3 in DNA: TGTGCCAGCAGGGGGACAGGGGGCTATGAGCAGTTCTTC. It yields the protein CASRGTGGYEQFF.

The chain links TRBV6-6 to TRBJ1-1; 8 positions match TRBD1. The V gene's germline CDR1 is MNHNY and CDR2 SVGAGI (reference sequence). Trimming took 3 bases from V and 11 from J; bases not matched to a gene: 5. CDR3 length: 12 residues. As DNA, the CDR3 is TGTGCCAGCAGTTATGGACAGGGCAACGCTTTCTTT. Encoded protein: CASSYGQGNAFF.

This clonotype was picked up a small number of times. This sequence joins TRBV3-1 and TRBJ2-3; TRBD2 aligns across 7 bases. The CDR3 sequence is 14 residues long. Germline V gene lookup returns CDR1 LGHDT and CDR2 YNNKEL (reference sequence). The V and J ends lost 1 base and 4 bases, in that order; junction bases with no gene match: 2. The CDR3 bases are TGTGCCAGCAGCCAAGGGACTAGTTCAGATACGCAGTATTTT. It codes for CASSQGTSSDTQYF.

This clonotype has only a few counts. The chain is built from TRBV7-9 and TRBJ1-2; TRBD1 matches at 7 bases. The CDR3 length is 14 residues. Losses at the gene ends were 5 bases for V and 7 bases for J; bases not matched to a gene: 10. In germline, CDR1 is SEHNR, CDR2 FQNEAQ (reference sequence). The CDR3 DNA is TGTGCCAGCAGCCCAGGGACAGAGTCTGTTGGCTACACCTTC. Its translation is CASSPGTESVGYTF.

The chain is built from TRBV5-1 and TRBJ2-1; D might be TRBD1 (6 bases). The CDR3 loop spans 16 amino acids. Germline CDR1 reads SGHRS; CDR2 reads YFSETQ. V shed 0 bases and J shed 4 bases, with 14 bases lying between them. CDR3: CASSLGYSGEYNEQFF. CDR3 nucleotide sequence: TGCGCCAGCAGCTTGGGCTACTCAGGGGAATACAATGAGCAGTTCTTC.

This CDR3 reads CASSQGRGVVRETQYF. CDR3 nucleotides: TGCGCCAGCAGCCAAGGAAGGGGAGTGGTCCGGGAGACCCAGTACTTC. The chain recombines TRBV4-1 with TRBJ2-5; D tentatively fits TRBD1 or TRBD2 (5 bases each). This CDR3 region has 16 residues. Trimming pared 1 base from V and 5 bases from J, leaving 17 bases between. Germline loops: CDR1 MGHRA, CDR2 YSYEKL.

In the case of this clonotype: The junction and the germline gene differ at one end; a read error may be behind it. The J gene is TRBJ1-1, the V gene TRBV20-1, with D possibly matching TRBD1 (5 bases). This CDR3 is built from 12 residues. Germline values: CDR1 DFQATT, CDR2 SNEGSKA (reference sequence). In DNA, the CDR3 is TGCAGCGCTAAAGAGGGGTCCACTGAAGCTTTCTTT. It is translated as CSAKEGSTEAFF.

In this sample, this clonotype turned up a few times. The V gene is TRBV12-3 or TRBV12-4, the J gene TRBJ1-1, with D possibly matching TRBD1 (5 bases). The CDR3 runs 13 residues. V dropped 4 bases and J dropped 3 bases, with 9 bases sitting between them. The CDR3 protein is CASSSQGYTEAFF. Written as DNA, the CDR3 is TGTGCCAGCAGTTCCCAGGGCTACACTGAAGCTTTCTTT.

In its sample, this clonotype was seen many times. This sequence joins TRBV6-5 and TRBJ1-2; maybe TRBD1 (6 bases). The CDR3 is made up of 17 amino acids. With 0 bases removed from V and 8 bases from J, the gap between germline ends came to 22 bases. CDR1 is MNHEY and CDR2 is SVGAGI in the germline V gene. The CDR3 loop reads CASSYSVAGGASEGYTF. In DNA form, the CDR3 reads TGTGCCAGCAGTTACTCCGTTGCTGGGGGCGCGAGCGAAGGCTACACCTTC.

In its sample, this clonotype was seen a few times. The chain has TRBV6-5 and TRBJ1-2; unclear D gene. The germline gives CDR1 MNHEY, CDR2 SVGAGI. V was cut by 0 bases and J by 6 bases, with 20 bases left in between. This CDR3 has 17 amino acids. The CDR3: CASSYSYLGPGGDGYTF. CDR3 coding DNA: TGTGCCAGCAGTTACTCCTATCTAGGCCCAGGTGGGGATGGCTACACCTTC.